What follows are 27 T cell receptor beta chains derived from one specimen sequenced in a study of T cell responses to AZD1222 COVID-19 vaccine. Clones were read by immunoSEQ multiplex PCR, and TCRdb kept only the in-frame ones, dropping some. The data hold around 140,000 clones, with 90% to 95% observed a single time. The specimen comprised peripheral blood, sampled 28 days after the second AZD1222 dose. The receptors shown here come from an adult who received the AZD1222 COVID-19 vaccine.

The genes are TRBV7-8 and TRBJ1-1; TRBD1 might be the D (5 bases). CDR3 size: 15 residues. Trimming cost V 4 bases and J 6 bases, with 18 bases left between them. The germline gives CDR1 SGHVS, CDR2 FQNEAQ. CDR3: CASSSPRRGEAEAFF. The CDR3 coding sequence is TGTGCCAGCAGCTCCCCCCGGAGGGGCGAGGCTGAAGCTTTCTTT.

The CDR3 spells CASRPTGERTDTQYF. The DNA for the CDR3 is TGTGCCAGCCGTCCGACAGGGGAGAGAACAGATACGCAGTATTTT. The chain combines TRBV5-4 with TRBJ2-3, with 8 bases fitting TRBD1. Germline V gene lookup returns CDR1 SGHNT and CDR2 YYREEE (reference sequence). The length of the CDR3 is 15 residues. After removal of 7 bases from V and 3 bases from J, the junction contained 10 bases not matched to a gene.

V and J are TRBV6-5 and TRBJ2-1; 7 bases agree with TRBD1. The CDR3 length is 14 residues. The germline gives CDR1 MNHEY, CDR2 SVGAGI. The J segment lost 9 bases and the V segment lost 2 bases, leaving 7 bases of the junction unmatched. The CDR3 here is CASSYGTGVVEQFF. The CDR3 region has the DNA TGTGCCAGCAGTTACGGAACAGGGGTGGTTGAGCAGTTCTTC.

This clone appeared once. The V and J genes are TRBV9 and TRBJ2-7; D gene uncertain. Trimming took off 0 bases at V and 5 bases at J, with 15 bases between the two ends. This CDR3 region has 15 residues. Germline CDR1 reads SGDLS; CDR2 reads YYNGEE. The CDR3 bases are TGTGCCAGCAGCGTAGGGGCAGACGACGGGCACGAGCAGTACTTC. Translated, it gives CASSVGADDGHEQYF.

This chain uses TRBV7-8 with TRBJ2-2, with TRBD1 matching 7 bases. Germline V CDR1 and CDR2: SGHVS, FQNEAQ. The CDR3 covers 15 residues. Trimming took 5 bases from V and 1 from J; bases not matched to a gene: 4. The CDR3 coding sequence is TGTGCCAGCAGCCAACGGACAGGGAACACCGGGGAGCTGTTTTTT. Amino acids: CASSQRTGNTGELFF. Filled out from reference TRBV7-8 and TRBJ2-2, the complete variable domain reads GAGVSQSPRYKVAKRGQDVALRCDPISGHVSLFWYQQALGQGPEFLTYFQNEAQLDKSGLPSDRFFAERPEGSVSTLKIQRTQQEDSAVYLCASSQRTGNTGELFFGEGSRLTVL.

This clone showed up just once. This chain joins TRBV4-3 and TRBJ2-1; no reliable D call. This CDR3 comprises 15 residues. V lost 0 bases and J 9 bases, leaving 15 bases between the germline ends. Looked up from germline, CDR1 is LGHNA and CDR2 is YSLEER. The CDR3 loop reads CASSQEALYQSEQFF. CDR3 DNA: TGCGCCAGCAGCCAAGAAGCCCTATATCAAAGTGAGCAGTTCTTC.

The V and J genes are TRBV4-2 and TRBJ2-1; no clear D gene. Germline V gene sequence: CDR1 LGHNA, CDR2 YNFKEQ. This CDR3 has 13 amino acids. Trimming shortened V by 0 bases and J by 14 bases, and 14 bases separated the two germline ends. CDR3 nucleotide sequence: TGTGCCAGCAGCCAAGACGATATAGGGTTCAAGTTCTTC. Amino acids: CASSQDDIGFKFF.

This clone appeared a few times. The chain carries TRBV28 and TRBJ1-5; possibly TRBD1 for D (6 bases). CDR1 and CDR2 from the germline V gene are MDHEN and SYDVKM. The V end lost 4 bases, the J end lost 3 bases, and 13 bases lay between the germline ends. This CDR3 spans 15 amino acids. The CDR3 loop is CASSYGGANNQPQHF. The CDR3 nucleotides are TGTGCCAGCAGTTACGGGGGGGCCAACAATCAGCCCCAGCATTTT.

This clone was observed a handful of times. The chain joins TRBV11-3 to TRBJ2-7; 13 nucleotides line up with TRBD2. CDR3 length: 16 amino acids. Per germline, CDR1 SGHNT and CDR2 YENEEA. Trimming took 5 bases from V and 6 from J; bases not matched to a gene: 10. CDR3 region: CASSRGTSGMVSEQYF. CDR3 nucleotides: TGTGCCAGCAGCCGGGGGACTAGCGGGATGGTGTCCGAGCAGTACTTC.

This rearrangement joins TRBV11-2 to TRBJ2-5; 7 bases align to TRBD1. Germline trimming cut 3 bases from V and 5 bases from J; bases unmatched to any gene: 6. Germline CDR1 reads SGHAT; CDR2 reads FQNNGV. There are 14 residues in the CDR3. In DNA form, the CDR3 reads TGTGCCAGCAGCTTGGAAAGGGGGCTGGAGACCCAGTACTTC. It encodes CASSLERGLETQYF.

This clone was detected only once. The chain links TRBV5-1 to TRBJ2-2; possible D gene TRBD2, 5 bases. V was shortened by 7 bases and J by 4 bases, with 11 bases between the two germline ends. Germline loops: CDR1 SGHRS, CDR2 YFSETQ. The CDR3 length is 13 residues. CDR3 region: CASLSGSTGELFF. The DNA for the CDR3 is TGCGCCAGCTTATCGGGGTCCACCGGGGAGCTGTTTTTT.

This chain links TRBV14 with TRBJ1-1, with D tentatively TRBD1 (5 bases). The ends were cut back, 0 bases at V and 1 base at J, with 9 bases in the middle. Germline lookup yields CDR1 SGHDN and CDR2 FVKESK. The CDR3 sequence is 15 residues long. This chain's CDR3 is CASSQDWGGNTEAFF. CDR3 coding DNA: TGTGCCAGCAGCCAAGATTGGGGGGGGAACACTGAAGCTTTCTTT.

The chain joins TRBV24-1 to TRBJ2-7, with D unclear. Trimming took off 6 bases at V and 1 base at J, with 21 bases between the two ends. The CDR3 is 17 amino acids. CDR1 and CDR2 from the germline V gene are KGHDR and SFDVKD. DNA of the CDR3: TGTGCCACCAGTTCTCCGAGCTCTGCAGCGATATCCTACGAGCAGTACTTC. This encodes CATSSPSSAAISYEQYF.

The chain couples TRBV19 to TRBJ2-3, with D perhaps TRBD2 (6 bases). Germline CDR1 LNHDA, CDR2 SQIVND (reference sequence). V lost 5 bases and J 4 bases, leaving 19 bases between the germline ends. The CDR3 is 16 residues long. For the CDR3, the DNA is TGTGCCAGTAGTTCAACCAGACTAGTTCTAGCAGATACGCAGTATTTT. This sequence encodes CASSSTRLVLADTQYF.

The table lists this clone with a count of one. The chain joins TRBV5-1 to TRBJ1-2; D is perhaps TRBD1 (5 bases). The CDR3 sequence is 16 residues long. With 4 bases removed from V and 0 bases from J, the gap between germline ends came to 16 bases. The V gene's germline CDR1 is SGHRS and CDR2 YFSETQ. In DNA, the CDR3 is TGCGCCAGCAGCCCCTACGACAGTCCCACTAACTATGGCTACACCTTC. Translated, it gives CASSPYDSPTNYGYTF.

The chain combines TRBV5-1 with TRBJ2-7; no firm D call. The CDR3 is 15 residues long. Germline CDR1 SGHRS, CDR2 YFSETQ. The V and J ends lost 3 bases and 8 bases respectively, with 21 bases between them. The DNA of the CDR3 is TGCGCCAGCAGCTCCCGGTCTCGGGTATCCAACCAGCAGTACTTC. Translating gives CASSSRSRVSNQQYF.

This chain connects TRBV11-2 to TRBJ2-2; no clear D. The V end lost 0 bases, the J end lost 3 bases, and 11 bases lay between the germline ends. The CDR3 totals 16 residues. The germline V gene has CDR1 SGHAT and CDR2 FQNNGV. DNA of the CDR3: TGTGCCAGCAGCTTAGATCCCGCCGTCTACACCGGGGAGCTGTTTTTT. Translating gives CASSLDPAVYTGELFF. Full variable domain (remainder filled in from reference TRBV11-2 and TRBJ2-2): EAGVAQSPRYKIIEKRQSVAFWCNPISGHATLYWYQQILGQGPKLLIQFQNNGVVDDSQLPKDRFSAERLKGVDSTLKIQPAKLEDSAVYLCASSLDPAVYTGELFFGEGSRLTVL.

This clone was found once. Written as DNA, the CDR3 is TGTGCCAGCAGCGTAGGGGGGACTAGCGGGAGTTACGAGCAGTACTTC. It specifies CASSVGGTSGSYEQYF. The rearrangement links TRBV9 to TRBJ2-7, with 14 bases identical to TRBD2. CDR3 length: 16 residues. J was trimmed by 4 bases and V by 0 bases; bases with no gene match: 3. Germline CDR1 SGDLS, CDR2 YYNGEE.

V gene TRBV28 combines with J gene TRBJ1-1, with D hard to call. This CDR3 comprises 13 residues. CDR1 and CDR2 (germline): MDHEN, SYDVKM. V was shortened by 5 bases and J by 9 bases, with 16 bases between the two germline ends. The CDR3: CASSGQTGMKAFF. As DNA, the CDR3 is TGTGCCAGCAGTGGGCAAACCGGCATGAAAGCTTTCTTT.

J is TRBJ2-1 and V is TRBV19, with 7 bases matching TRBD2. J gave up 6 bases and V 3 bases, and 5 bases lay outside the gene matches. The germline V gene has CDR1 LNHDA and CDR2 SQIVND (reference sequence). CDR3 length: 14 amino acids. CDR3 sequence: CASSIRLATNEQFF. CDR3 sequence (DNA): TGTGCCAGTAGTATCCGACTAGCAACCAATGAGCAGTTCTTC.

The J gene is TRBJ1-2, the V gene TRBV9; the match to TRBD1 covers 7 bases. Trimming at V came to 0 bases and at J to 3 bases, leaving 11 bases not matched to a gene. Germline V gives CDR1 SGDLS, CDR2 YYNGEE. The CDR3 has 17 residues. The CDR3 region is CASSVATGGQGDYGYTF. DNA of the CDR3: TGTGCCAGCAGCGTAGCTACGGGCGGTCAGGGGGACTATGGCTACACCTTC.

The J gene is TRBJ2-1, the V gene TRBV15; D remains unclear. Trimming took 0 bases from V and 16 from J, leaving 16 bases between them. There are 13 residues in the CDR3. The V gene's germline CDR1 is LNHNV and CDR2 YYDKDF (reference sequence). CDR3 nucleotides: TGTGCCACCAGCAGAGATGTTACGGACCGAACATTCTTC. This sequence encodes CATSRDVTDRTFF.

V is TRBV10-3 and J is TRBJ2-7, with D tentatively TRBD1 (6 bases). Germline V CDR1 and CDR2: ENHRY, SYGVKD. The CDR3 length is 15 residues. Trimming left V 10 bases short and J 5 bases short, with 24 bases between. The CDR3 is CATTRTGTLTDEQYF. DNA for the CDR3: TGTGCCACCACGCGTACCGGGACATTAACCGACGAGCAGTACTTC.

The chain employs TRBV7-2 and TRBJ1-1; perhaps TRBD1 as D (5 bases). In germline, CDR1 is SGHTA, CDR2 FQGNSA. V gave up 7 bases and J gave up 2 bases, with 17 bases separating them. CDR3 length equals 15 residues. The CDR3: CASNNLGTGNTEAFF. DNA for the CDR3: TGTGCCAGCAACAACCTCGGGACCGGAAACACTGAAGCTTTCTTT.

The chain has TRBV24-1 and TRBJ1-6; D is uncertain. Trimming stripped 9 bases from V and 11 bases from J, with 13 bases between. The CDR3 is 12 residues long. Germline V gives CDR1 KGHDR, CDR2 SFDVKD. The CDR3 loop reads CATQRVRAPLHF. The CDR3 DNA sequence: TGTGCCACCCAGAGGGTTAGGGCACCCCTCCACTTT.

The chain carries TRBV19 and TRBJ1-4; 9 nucleotides line up with TRBD1. The V gene's germline CDR1 is LNHDA and CDR2 SQIVND (reference sequence). The V gene end was trimmed by 7 bases and the J gene end by 0 bases; junction bases not matched to a gene: 9. The CDR3 is made up of 17 amino acids. Written as DNA, the CDR3 is TGTGCCAGTACCCCCTCTTACAGGGGGCCAACTAATGAAAAACTGTTTTTT. This encodes CASTPSYRGPTNEKLFF.

The chain couples TRBV2 to TRBJ1-1; 7 nucleotides line up with TRBD1. V lost 7 bases and J lost 0; bases outside the gene matches: 11. The germline CDR1 and CDR2 sequences are SNHLY and FYNNEI. The CDR3 loop spans 16 amino acids. CDR3 sequence: CASTPYSTGLNTEAFF. CDR3 nucleotides: TGTGCCAGCACCCCTTATTCGACAGGGTTGAACACTGAAGCTTTCTTT.